These 21 T cell receptor beta chains originate from one sample sequenced in a study of T cells after posttransplantation cyclophosphamide (dated by TCRdb to between 2015 and 2016). Viable CD3+CD4+ or CD3+CD8+ cells that were CCR7+CD45RA+CD45RO-CD95-CD27+CD28+ were defined as naive T cells. Libraries came from the immunoSEQ multiplex PCR assay. TCRdb obtained this table from immuneACCESS and retained in-frame rearrangements with V and J assigned. These tables miss some clones; where compared with another copy, unresolved V genes account for less than half of the shortfall, and the remainder is unexplained. This sample lists about 31,000 clones; 90% to 95% were detected once. The biggest ten clones account for about 0.25% of the sample. The sample was naive CD4+ T cells sorted from PBMCs. The origin of the receptors is a woman aged 55-70 years in good health, CMV-negative, and a related stem cell transplant donor.

This clone was found once. J is TRBJ1-2 and V is TRBV7-9; 8 bases line up with TRBD1. This CDR3 region has 12 residues. Germline V gene sequence: CDR1 SEHNR, CDR2 FQNEAQ (reference sequence). V trimming: 4 bases; J trimming: 8 bases; junction bases outside the gene matches: 3. DNA for the CDR3: TGTGCCAGCAGCTCACAGGGGGGCGGCTACACCTTC. It specifies CASSSQGGGYTF.

The gene calls are TRBV5-4 and TRBJ2-5, with D possibly TRBD2 on 7 matching bases. The CDR3 length is 16 residues. Germline assignment: CDR1 SGHNT and CDR2 YYREEE (reference sequence). V lost 0 bases to trimming and J lost 4 bases, with 16 bases between them. The CDR3 protein is CASSLVGGGGGETQYF. The CDR3 coding sequence is TGTGCCAGCAGCTTGGTAGGGGGGGGCGGAGGAGAGACCCAGTACTTC.

V and J are TRBV9 and TRBJ1-1; TRBD1 agrees at 7 bases. The CDR3 is made up of 14 amino acids. The junction had 0 bases not matched to a gene; V was cut back by 0 bases and J by 1 base. CDR1 and CDR2 (germline): SGDLS, YYNGEE. CDR3 sequence (DNA): TGTGCCAGCAGCGTAGGGACAGGGAACACTGAAGCTTTCTTT. It yields the protein CASSVGTGNTEAFF.

This chain joins TRBV10-3 and TRBJ1-3; D unresolved. CDR1 is ENHRY and CDR2 is SYGVKD in the germline V gene. The CDR3 sequence is 14 residues long. V shed 3 bases and J shed 2 bases, with 8 bases lying between them. The CDR3 coding sequence is TGTGCCATCAGTGAAAGAGGAGCTGGAAACACCATATATTTT. This gives the protein CAISERGAGNTIYF.

The chain uses TRBV5-1 and TRBJ1-3, with D unresolved. The CDR3 covers 12 residues. V was trimmed by 7 bases and J by 2 bases, leaving 7 bases between them. Per germline, CDR1 SGHRS and CDR2 YFSETQ. The CDR3 reads CASSLPGNTIYF. CDR3 bases: TGCGCCAGCTCCCTCCCTGGAAACACCATATATTTT.

This clone was seen a few times. The chain uses TRBV10-3 and TRBJ1-6, with a tentative D call TRBD1 (6 bases). The germline CDR1 and CDR2 sequences are ENHRY and SYGVKD. Trimming took off 6 bases at V and 10 bases at J, with 13 bases between the two ends. There are 13 residues in the CDR3. Here the CDR3 reads CAIRGAGSSPLHF. The CDR3 DNA follows: TGTGCCATCAGGGGGGCAGGGTCGTCACCCCTCCACTTT.

The chain employs TRBV9 and TRBJ1-2, with D unresolved. There are 15 residues in the CDR3. V gave up 0 bases and J gave up 7 bases, with 16 bases separating them. Germline CDR1 and CDR2: SGDLS and YYNGEE. The CDR3 DNA sequence: TGTGCCAGCAGCGTAGGGCGGGCGAGTCATTCTGGCTACACCTTC. It yields the protein CASSVGRASHSGYTF.

The rearrangement links TRBV2 to TRBJ2-3; perhaps TRBD2 as D (5 bases). Trimming took off 7 bases at V and 4 bases at J, with 9 bases between the two ends. Per the germline V gene, CDR1 is SNHLY and CDR2 is FYNNEI. The CDR3 consists of 12 residues. The CDR3 loop reads CASKVGADTQYF. CDR3 sequence (DNA): TGTGCCAGCAAAGTCGGGGCAGATACGCAGTATTTT.

The chain links TRBV28 to TRBJ1-2; D is unresolved. The CDR3 covers 11 residues. Per germline, CDR1 MDHEN and CDR2 SYDVKM. The CDR3 loop is CAGSSNYGYTF. The CDR3 nucleotides read TGTGCGGGCAGCTCTAACTATGGCTACACCTTC.

V gene TRBV5-1 combines with J gene TRBJ1-2, with D possibly being TRBD1 (5 bases). This CDR3 has 15 residues. Germline V CDR1 and CDR2: SGHRS, YFSETQ. V lost 2 bases and J 7 bases, leaving 18 bases between the germline ends. The CDR3 DNA reads TGCGCCAGCAGCTTTGGTCCAGGACAACAAGGTGGCTACACCTTC. The encoded protein is CASSFGPGQQGGYTF.

The DNA for the CDR3 is TGTGCCAGCAGCTTATTGCCCGAGCGGGGGGACACCCAGTACTTC. It specifies CASSLLPERGDTQYF. V usage is TRBV7-3 and J usage is TRBJ2-5; 9 bases line up with TRBD2. Trimming removed 2 bases from V and 8 bases from J; junction bases left unmatched: 9. Per germline, CDR1 SGHTA and CDR2 FQGTGA. CDR3 length equals 15 residues. The full variable domain, its missing parts supplied by reference TRBV7-3 and TRBJ2-5, is GAGVSQTPSNKVTEKGKYVELRCDPISGHTALYWYRQSLGQGPEFLIYFQGTGAADDSGLPNDRFFAVRPEGSVSTLKIQRTERGDSAVYLCASSLLPERGDTQYFGPGTRLLVL.

CDR3 amino acids: CASSLTGTHAYEQYF. CDR3 coding DNA: TGTGCCAGCAGTTTAACCGGGACACACGCCTACGAGCAGTACTTC. The chain is built from TRBV27 and TRBJ2-7; a weak D match, TRBD1 (6 bases). The CDR3 totals 15 residues. Between the trimmed V and J ends, which lost 2 bases and 2 bases, there was a span of 13 bases. Germline lookup yields CDR1 MNHEY and CDR2 SMNVEV (reference sequence).

The chain combines TRBV6-6 with TRBJ1-1; D is possibly TRBD1 (5 bases). Deletions cut 5 bases from V and 3 bases from J, with 16 bases between. This CDR3 is built from 15 residues. The germline CDR1 and CDR2 sequences are MNHNY and SVGAGI (reference sequence). The CDR3 loop is CASSPIRDLYTEAFF. In DNA form, the CDR3 reads TGTGCCAGCAGTCCAATCAGGGACTTGTACACTGAAGCTTTCTTT.

Concerning this clone: Mismatch with germline at one junction end may stem from a read error. The rearrangement uses TRBV12-5 and TRBJ1-2; 10 nucleotides match TRBD1. The CDR3 spans 15 residues. Germline loops: CDR1 LGHNT, CDR2 FRNRAP. The CDR3 DNA reads as TGTGCTAGTGGTTCCAATCCCCCGGGACAGGGGAGGCCTTACTTC. The encoded protein is CASGSNPPGQGRPYF.

This clone was recorded only once. V usage is TRBV6-5 and J usage is TRBJ2-5; possibly TRBD1 for D (5 bases). Germline lookup yields CDR1 MNHEY and CDR2 SVGAGI. The CDR3 loop spans 14 amino acids. The V gene lost 4 bases and the J gene lost 3 bases, with 12 bases spanning the gap. CDR3 bases: TGTGCCAGCAGTTCCTGGGGCAGTAAAGAGACCCAGTACTTC. It encodes CASSSWGSKETQYF.

This chain uses TRBV10-3 with TRBJ1-5, with no clear D. Germline lookup yields CDR1 ENHRY and CDR2 SYGVKD. This CDR3 spans 16 amino acids. The ends were cut back, 0 bases at V and 5 bases at J, with 14 bases in the middle. CDR3: CAISESAGRMHQPQHF. In DNA, the CDR3 is TGTGCCATCAGTGAGTCGGCGGGCCGAATGCATCAGCCCCAGCATTTT.

The gene calls are TRBV2 and TRBJ2-7; D gene unclear. The CDR3 length is 12 residues. Trimming stripped 5 bases from V and 6 bases from J, with 11 bases between. Germline V gene data show CDR1 as SNHLY and CDR2 as FYNNEI. Written as DNA, the CDR3 is TGTGCCAGCAGTTATTACATTGGCGAGCAGTACTTC. Translation: CASSYYIGEQYF.

This clone has a handful of counts. This sequence joins TRBV9 and TRBJ2-3; a weak D match, TRBD2 (5 bases). CDR1 and CDR2 from the germline V gene are SGDLS and YYNGEE. This CDR3 is 14 amino acids long. V was shortened by 2 bases and J by 3 bases, with 10 bases between the two germline ends. CDR3: CASSVDWDTDTQYF. CDR3 in DNA: TGTGCCAGCAGCGTGGACTGGGATACAGATACGCAGTATTTT.

The chain couples TRBV28 to TRBJ2-3; D unclear. V was pared by 8 bases and J by 4 bases, with 13 bases between. CDR1 is MDHEN and CDR2 is SYDVKM in the germline V gene. The CDR3 extends over 13 amino acids. This CDR3 is CASRSVYPDTQYF. The CDR3 DNA is TGTGCCAGCCGAAGCGTTTATCCAGATACGCAGTATTTT.

The V and J genes are TRBV18 and TRBJ1-1, with a tentative D call TRBD1 (6 bases). From germline, CDR1 is KGHSH and CDR2 LQKENI. The CDR3 runs to 14 residues. Trimming cost V 4 bases and J 0 bases, with 9 bases left between them. CDR3 sequence (DNA): TGTGCCAGCTCACGACAGGAGATGAACACTGAAGCTTTCTTT. Amino acids: CASSRQEMNTEAFF.

CDR3 region: CASSSLDRAPEAFF. The CDR3 DNA is TGTGCCAGTTCTTCCCTGGACAGGGCACCTGAAGCTTTCTTT. The V gene is TRBV19, the J gene TRBJ1-1, with 8 positions matching TRBD1. CDR3 size: 14 residues. The V gene's germline CDR1 is LNHDA and CDR2 SQIVND (reference sequence). Trimming at V came to 8 bases and at J to 6 bases, leaving 11 bases not matched to a gene.